The present TCR beta chain was sequenced within a study of breast tumors, draining lymph nodes, adjacent tissues. Notes on the study in general: Tumor T cell lymph node origin was a supported hypothesis, not proven. Compared with lymph nodes, tumors were less diverse; compared with nontumor tissue, more. Findings are consistent with lymph node origin and intratumoral expansion of most tumor T cells.

This clonotype was recorded many times. The antigen is not known. One entry per CDR3 protein results from TCRdb running MiXCR on the multiplex PCR reads. The table records approximately 300,000 distinct CDR3 sequences, roughly 30% of them present only once. Germline V gene lookup returns CDR1 LGHNA and CDR2 YSLEER. V lost 1 base and J 2 bases, leaving 14 bases between the germline ends. This CDR3 region has 16 residues. Axillary draining lymph nodes of breast cancer patients supplied the node samples. The chain couples TRBV4-3 to TRBJ1-2; the D is unclear. The sample was axillary lymph node tissue. This TCR derives from a female donor with breast cancer. Some clones in this sample may be carry-over from other donors' samples. Here the CDR3 DNA reads TGCGCCAGCAGCCAAGCGAACGAACAAAGGAACTATGGCTACACCTTC. Protein sequence: CASSQANEQRNYGYTF.